Reported below is one T cell receptor (beta chain). No antigen is known for it. Qualities for individual bases were not recorded, and no much larger clone is one base off. This sample was taken from a study of low-dose radiotherapy and immunotherapy resistance in tumors (dated by TCRdb to between 2022 and 2023). Study-level background: In Cohort 1, each fraction delivered 0.5 Gy every 2 weeks, and the prescribed total PTV dose was 6.5 Gy. In Cohort 2, 1 Gy per fraction was delivered every two weeks, for a total of 13 Gy over 26 weeks. Patients were given nivolumab as a 240 mg flat dose every two weeks and ipilimumab at 1 mg/kg every six weeks, with both drugs delivered intravenously. Cyclophosphamide 200 mg/m2 was given intravenously every two weeks, one day before each radiation and immunotherapy administration. Starting on cycle 1 day 1, patients took 300 mg of aspirin by mouth once a day for four cycles. Randomization of trial participants into treatment groups was not performed. Eight patients were included in the translational analysis: three from the first dose cohort and the first five from the second dose cohort.

First-strand cDNA was synthesized with Superscript III and a set of TRAV- and TRBV-specific primers, covering both TCRalpha and TCRbeta chains. A roughly 19-cycle PCR with Phusion amplified the TCRs, pairing a constant-region primer with the adapter that was attached to the V primers. The MessageAmp II aRNA Amplification Kit was used to amplify the isolated mRNA, with in vitro transcription run for roughly 16 hours at 37 degrees C. The Dynabeads mRNA DIRECT Purification Kit was used to isolate the mRNA for TCR sequencing. Indexed Illumina adapters were added in a second Phusion PCR of roughly 23 cycles, and the PCR products were purified with AMPure XP beads. On the authors' methods: Using custom Perl scripts, TCR sequences that encoded the same protein were pooled, out-of-frame sequences were dropped, and the abundance of each clonotype was calculated. Any TCR sequence supported by only a single read was excluded from analysis. Shannon entropy, Gini index, clonality, richness, and the frequency of TCRs shared between repertoires were included as repertoire metrics. The public sequencing data were trimmed at Q25 with fastp and processed into clonotypes with MiXCR by TCRdb, which kept only in-frame beta chains. Rows are combined by CDR3 protein, so each entry shows the most common genes and DNA. The V and J calls were not made by the authors but by TCRdb's processing. Counted in this sample were about 9,800 distinct CDR3 sequences; 35% to 50% of them appeared once. In total, the top ten clones hold about 6% of the sample.

The donors took part in RACIN, a single-arm, phase I, dose-escalation trial that combined nivolumab, ipilimumab, aspirin, low-dose cyclophosphamide and low-dose radiotherapy. Patients were eligible if they had advanced solid tumors that were TIL-negative. As encoded in the germline V gene, CDR1 is SGDLS while CDR2 is YYNGEE. Relative to germline, V is 0 bases shorter and J is 4 bases shorter, with 10 bases between their ends. The cysteine opens and the phenylalanine closes a CDR3 of 14 amino acids. Of all the DNA, just the CDR3 is kept, 42 bases in frame from base 1. This receptor chain uses TRBV9 and TRBJ1-2; possibly the D gene is TRBD1, per 6 matching bases. The receptor comes from a human donor with advanced metastatic prostate, ovarian, gallbladder or colorectal cancer (not recorded which). This table probably holds off-target reads from a library built for another chain. CDR3 loop: CASSVGTASYGYTF. The DNA sequence is TGTGCCAGCAGCGTAGGGACAGCCAGCTATGGCTACACCTTC.